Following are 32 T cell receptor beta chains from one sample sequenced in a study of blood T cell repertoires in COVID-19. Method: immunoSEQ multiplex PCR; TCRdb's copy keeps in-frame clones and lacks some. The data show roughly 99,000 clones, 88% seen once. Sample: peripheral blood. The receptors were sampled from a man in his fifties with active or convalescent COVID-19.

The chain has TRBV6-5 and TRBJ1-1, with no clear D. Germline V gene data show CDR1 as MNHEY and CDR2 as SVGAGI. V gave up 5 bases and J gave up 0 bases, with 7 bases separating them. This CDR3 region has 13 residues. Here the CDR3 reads CASSRGVNTEAFF. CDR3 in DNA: TGTGCCAGCAGTCGAGGAGTGAACACTGAAGCTTTCTTT.

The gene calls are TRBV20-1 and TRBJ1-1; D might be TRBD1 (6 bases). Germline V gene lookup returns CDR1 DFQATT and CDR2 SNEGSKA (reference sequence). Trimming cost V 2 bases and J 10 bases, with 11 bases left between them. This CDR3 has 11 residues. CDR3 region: CSARKGVVAFF. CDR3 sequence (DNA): TGCAGTGCTAGAAAGGGGGTAGTAGCTTTCTTT.

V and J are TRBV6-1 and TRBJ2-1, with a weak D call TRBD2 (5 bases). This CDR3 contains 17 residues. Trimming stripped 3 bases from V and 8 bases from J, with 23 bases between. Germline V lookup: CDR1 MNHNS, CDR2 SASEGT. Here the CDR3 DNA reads TGTGCCAGCAGTGATCGTTATGTAGGGAGACACCGTGATGAGCAGTTCTTC. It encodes CASSDRYVGRHRDEQFF.

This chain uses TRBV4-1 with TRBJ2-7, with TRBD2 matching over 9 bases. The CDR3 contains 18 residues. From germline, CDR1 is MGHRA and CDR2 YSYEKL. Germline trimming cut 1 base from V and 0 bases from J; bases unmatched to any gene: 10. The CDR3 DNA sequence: TGCGCCAGCAGCCAAGGGCTAGCGGGAATCGCAAACTCCTACGAGCAGTACTTC. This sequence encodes CASSQGLAGIANSYEQYF.

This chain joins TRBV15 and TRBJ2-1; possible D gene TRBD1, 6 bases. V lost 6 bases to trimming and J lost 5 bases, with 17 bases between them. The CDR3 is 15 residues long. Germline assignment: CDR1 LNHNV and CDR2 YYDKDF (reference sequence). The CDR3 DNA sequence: TGTGCCACCAGGCCCCAGGGGCTTGGGAACAATGAGCAGTTCTTC. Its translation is CATRPQGLGNNEQFF. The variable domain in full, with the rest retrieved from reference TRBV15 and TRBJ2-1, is DAMVIQNPRYQVTQFGKPVTLSCSQTLNHNVMYWYQQKSSQAPKLLFHYYDKDFNNEADTPDNFQSRRPNTSFCFLDIRSPGLGDTAMYLCATRPQGLGNNEQFFGPGTRLTVL.

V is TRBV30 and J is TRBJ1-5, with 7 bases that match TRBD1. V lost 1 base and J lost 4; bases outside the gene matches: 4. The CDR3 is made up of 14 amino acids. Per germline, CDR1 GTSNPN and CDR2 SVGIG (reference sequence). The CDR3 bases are TGTGCCTGGAGTGCACAGGGGTGGAATCAGCCCCAGCATTTT. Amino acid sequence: CAWSAQGWNQPQHF.

Here the CDR3 DNA reads TGTGCCAGCAGGACAGGGGCTTATCAGCCCCAGCATTTT. Residues: CASRTGAYQPQHF. This chain connects TRBV28 to TRBJ1-5, with 8 bases identical to TRBD1. The CDR3 has 13 residues. V lost 6 bases and J lost 5; bases outside the gene matches: 3. Per the germline V gene, CDR1 is MDHEN and CDR2 is SYDVKM.

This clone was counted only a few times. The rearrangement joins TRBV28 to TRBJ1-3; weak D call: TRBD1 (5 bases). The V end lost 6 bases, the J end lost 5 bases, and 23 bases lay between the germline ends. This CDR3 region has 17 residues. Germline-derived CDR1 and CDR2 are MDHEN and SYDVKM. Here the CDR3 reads CASSKLPGSQARNTIYF. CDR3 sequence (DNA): TGTGCCAGCAGCAAGTTACCAGGGTCTCAAGCTAGAAACACCATATATTTT.

The CDR3: CASSTGGPVETQYF. The DNA of the CDR3 is TGTGCCAGCAGCACCGGAGGGCCTGTGGAGACCCAGTACTTC. This rearrangement joins TRBV14 to TRBJ2-5; D perhaps matches TRBD2 (6 bases). The CDR3 covers 14 residues. Germline assignment: CDR1 SGHDN and CDR2 FVKESK. V was pared by 5 bases and J by 5 bases, with 15 bases between.

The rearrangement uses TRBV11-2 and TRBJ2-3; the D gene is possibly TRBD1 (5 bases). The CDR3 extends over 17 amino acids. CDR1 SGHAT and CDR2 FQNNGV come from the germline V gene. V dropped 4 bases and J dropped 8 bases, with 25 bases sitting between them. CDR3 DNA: TGTGCCAGCAGCTCCAGGGTCATGCCGTCCCCCCAGGGTACGCAGTATTTT. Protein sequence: CASSSRVMPSPQGTQYF.

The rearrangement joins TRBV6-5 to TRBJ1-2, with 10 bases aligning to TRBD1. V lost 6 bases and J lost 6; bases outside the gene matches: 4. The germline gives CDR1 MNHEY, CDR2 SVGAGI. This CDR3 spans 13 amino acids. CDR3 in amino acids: CASRRTGGDGYTF. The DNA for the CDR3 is TGTGCCAGCAGACGGACAGGGGGAGATGGCTACACCTTC.

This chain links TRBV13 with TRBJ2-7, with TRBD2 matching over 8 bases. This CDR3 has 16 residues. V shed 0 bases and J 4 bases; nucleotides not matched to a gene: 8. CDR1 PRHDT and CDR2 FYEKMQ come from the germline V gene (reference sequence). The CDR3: CASSLGGSSGFYEQYF. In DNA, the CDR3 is TGTGCCAGCAGCTTAGGGGGGTCTAGCGGGTTTTACGAGCAGTACTTC.

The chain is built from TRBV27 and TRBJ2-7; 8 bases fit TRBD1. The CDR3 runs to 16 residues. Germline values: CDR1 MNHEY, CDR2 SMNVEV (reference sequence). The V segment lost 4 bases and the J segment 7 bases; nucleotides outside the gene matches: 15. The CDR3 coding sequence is TGTGCCAGCAGTTCAATCAAAGACAGGGGTATCGGGGAGCAGTACTTC. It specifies CASSSIKDRGIGEQYF.

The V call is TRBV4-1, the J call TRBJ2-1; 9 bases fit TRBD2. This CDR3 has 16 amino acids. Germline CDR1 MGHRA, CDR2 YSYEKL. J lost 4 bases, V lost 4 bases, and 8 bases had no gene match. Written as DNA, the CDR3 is TGCGCCAGCAGCCCTGGGGGGCTAGCGGGATACAATGAGCAGTTCTTC. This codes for CASSPGGLAGYNEQFF.

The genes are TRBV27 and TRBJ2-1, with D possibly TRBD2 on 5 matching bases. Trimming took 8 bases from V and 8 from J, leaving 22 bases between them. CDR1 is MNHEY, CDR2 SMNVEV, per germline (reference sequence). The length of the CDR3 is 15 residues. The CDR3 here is CASSPGGRLSDEQFF. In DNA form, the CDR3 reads TGTGCCAGCTCCCCCGGAGGACGTCTCTCCGATGAGCAGTTCTTC.

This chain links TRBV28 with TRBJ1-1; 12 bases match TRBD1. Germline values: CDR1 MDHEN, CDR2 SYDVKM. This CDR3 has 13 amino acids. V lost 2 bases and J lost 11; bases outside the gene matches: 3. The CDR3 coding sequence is TGTGCCAGCAGTTTACCGGGACAGGGGGCCGCTTTCTTT. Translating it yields CASSLPGQGAAFF.

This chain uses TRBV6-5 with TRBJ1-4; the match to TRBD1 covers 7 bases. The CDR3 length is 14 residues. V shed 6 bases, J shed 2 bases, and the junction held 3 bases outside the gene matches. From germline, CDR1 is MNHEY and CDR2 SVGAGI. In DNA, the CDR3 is TGTGCCAGCAGGAGGGGGCTGACTAATGAAAAACTGTTTTTT. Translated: CASRRGLTNEKLFF.

The CDR3 region has the DNA TGTGCCTGGAGGGGACAGGGAGAGACCCAGTACTTC. The encoded protein is CAWRGQGETQYF. The chain employs TRBV30 and TRBJ2-5; TRBD1 matches at 9 bases. The CDR3 spans 12 residues. V dropped 3 bases and J dropped 4; count of bases not matched to a gene: 0. Germline V gene data show CDR1 as GTSNPN and CDR2 as SVGIG (reference sequence).

CDR3 protein: CASSLATLEVGSPLHF. In DNA form, the CDR3 reads TGCGCCAGCAGCTTGGCCACCCTGGAGGTGGGATCACCCCTCCACTTT. The chain uses TRBV5-1 and TRBJ1-6; D ambiguous. CDR3 length: 16 residues. Germline CDR1 SGHRS, CDR2 YFSETQ. Between the trimmed V and J ends, which lost 0 bases and 10 bases, there was a span of 17 bases.

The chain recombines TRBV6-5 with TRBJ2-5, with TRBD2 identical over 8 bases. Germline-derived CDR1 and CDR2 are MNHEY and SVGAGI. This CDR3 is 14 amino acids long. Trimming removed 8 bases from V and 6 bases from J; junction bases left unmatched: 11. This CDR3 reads CASGSSGRGKTQYF. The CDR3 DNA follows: TGTGCCAGCGGATCAAGCGGGAGAGGGAAGACCCAGTACTTC.

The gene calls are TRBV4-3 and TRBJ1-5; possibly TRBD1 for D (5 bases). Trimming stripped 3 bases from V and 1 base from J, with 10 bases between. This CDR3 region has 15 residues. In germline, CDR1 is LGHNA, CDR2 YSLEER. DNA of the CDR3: TGCGCCAGCAGCCAGGGCAGGGAAAGCAATCAGCCCCAGCATTTT. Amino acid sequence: CASSQGRESNQPQHF.

CDR3 DNA: TGTGCCAGCTCACCTCTCGACAGAAACAATGAGCAGTTCTTC. Its translation: CASSPLDRNNEQFF. The chain couples TRBV18 to TRBJ2-1, with TRBD1 as a possible D gene (5 bases). CDR1 KGHSH and CDR2 LQKENI come from the germline V gene. The CDR3 has 14 amino acids. V was clipped by 3 bases and J by 5 bases, with 11 bases between them.

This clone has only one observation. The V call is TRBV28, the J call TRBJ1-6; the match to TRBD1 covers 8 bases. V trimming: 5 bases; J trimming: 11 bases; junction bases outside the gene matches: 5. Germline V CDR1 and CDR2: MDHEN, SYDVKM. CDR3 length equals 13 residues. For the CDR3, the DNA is TGTGCCAGCAGTCAGCAGGACAGGGCACCCCTCCACTTT. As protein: CASSQQDRAPLHF.

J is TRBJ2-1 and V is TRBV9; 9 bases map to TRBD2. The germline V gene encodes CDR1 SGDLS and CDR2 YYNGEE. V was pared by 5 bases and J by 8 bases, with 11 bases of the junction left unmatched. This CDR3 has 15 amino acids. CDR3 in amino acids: CASRALRREGDEQFF. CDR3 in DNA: TGTGCCAGCAGGGCTCTTAGGCGGGAGGGCGATGAGCAGTTCTTC.

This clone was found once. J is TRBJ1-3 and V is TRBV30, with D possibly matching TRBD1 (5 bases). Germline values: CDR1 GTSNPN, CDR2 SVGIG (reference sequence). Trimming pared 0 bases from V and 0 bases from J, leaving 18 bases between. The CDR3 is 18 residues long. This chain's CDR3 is CAWSVGIWGFSSGNTIYF. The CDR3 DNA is TGTGCCTGGAGTGTGGGGATCTGGGGCTTTAGCTCTGGAAACACCATATATTTT.

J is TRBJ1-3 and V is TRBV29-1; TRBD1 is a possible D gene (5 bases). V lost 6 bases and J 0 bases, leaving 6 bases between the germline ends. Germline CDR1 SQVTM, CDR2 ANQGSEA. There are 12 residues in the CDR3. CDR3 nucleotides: TGCAGCGTAGACAGCTCTGGAAACACCATATATTTT. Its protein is CSVDSSGNTIYF.

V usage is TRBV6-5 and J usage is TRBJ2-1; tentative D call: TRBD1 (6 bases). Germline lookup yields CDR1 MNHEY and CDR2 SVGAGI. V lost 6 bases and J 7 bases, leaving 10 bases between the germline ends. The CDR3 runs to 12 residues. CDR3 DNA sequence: TGTGCCAGCAGGACAGGTAGGAATGAGCAGTTCTTC. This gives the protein CASRTGRNEQFF.

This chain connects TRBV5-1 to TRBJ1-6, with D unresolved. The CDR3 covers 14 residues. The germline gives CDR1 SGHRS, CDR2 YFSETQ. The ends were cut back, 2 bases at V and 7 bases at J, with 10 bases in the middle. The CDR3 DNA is TGCGCCAGCAGCTTTGAGGCAGCCAATTCACCCCTCCACTTT. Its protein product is CASSFEAANSPLHF. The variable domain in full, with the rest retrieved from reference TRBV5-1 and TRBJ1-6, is KAGVTQTPRYLIKTRGQQVTLSCSPISGHRSVSWYQQTPGQGLQFLFEYFSETQRNKGNFPGRFSGRQFSNSRSEMNVSTLELGDSALYLCASSFEAANSPLHFGNGTRLTVT.

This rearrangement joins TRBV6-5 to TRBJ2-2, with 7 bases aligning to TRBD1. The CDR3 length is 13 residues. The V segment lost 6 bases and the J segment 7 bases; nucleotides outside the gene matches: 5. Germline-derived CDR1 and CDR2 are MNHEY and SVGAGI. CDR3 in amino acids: CASSRDSVGELFF. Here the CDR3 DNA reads TGTGCCAGCAGCCGGGACAGTGTCGGGGAGCTGTTTTTT.

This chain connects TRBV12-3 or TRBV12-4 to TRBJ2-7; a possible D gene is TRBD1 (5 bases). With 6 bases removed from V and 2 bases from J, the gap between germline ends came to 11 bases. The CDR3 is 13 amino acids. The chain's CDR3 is CASSRRQTYEQYF. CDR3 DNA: TGTGCCAGCAGCCGCAGACAGACCTACGAGCAGTACTTC.

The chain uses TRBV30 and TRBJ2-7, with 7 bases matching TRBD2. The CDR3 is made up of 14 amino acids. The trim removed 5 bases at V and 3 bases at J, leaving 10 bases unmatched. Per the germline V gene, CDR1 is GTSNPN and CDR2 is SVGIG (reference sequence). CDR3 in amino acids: CAWGLGRELYEQYF. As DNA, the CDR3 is TGTGCCTGGGGTCTTGGGCGGGAGCTCTACGAGCAGTACTTC.

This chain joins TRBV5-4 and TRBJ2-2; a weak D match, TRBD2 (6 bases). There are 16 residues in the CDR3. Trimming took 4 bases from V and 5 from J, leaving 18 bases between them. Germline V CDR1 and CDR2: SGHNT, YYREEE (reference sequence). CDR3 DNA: TGTGCCAGCAGCCCCCCGGCCGGGAGTGAGACCGGGGAGCTGTTTTTT. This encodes CASSPPAGSETGELFF.